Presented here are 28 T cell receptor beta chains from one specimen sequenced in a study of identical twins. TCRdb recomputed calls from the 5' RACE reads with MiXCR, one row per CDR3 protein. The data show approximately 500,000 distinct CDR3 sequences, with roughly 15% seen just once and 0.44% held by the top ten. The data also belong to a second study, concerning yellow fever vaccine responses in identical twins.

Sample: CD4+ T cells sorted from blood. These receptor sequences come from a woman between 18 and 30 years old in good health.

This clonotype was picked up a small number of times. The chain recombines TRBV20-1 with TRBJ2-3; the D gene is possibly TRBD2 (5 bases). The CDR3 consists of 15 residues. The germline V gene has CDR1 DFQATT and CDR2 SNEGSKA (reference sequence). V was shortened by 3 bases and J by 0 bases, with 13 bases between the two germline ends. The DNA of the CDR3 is TGCAGTGCTAGTGATGGCGGGCCTAGCACAGATACGCAGTATTTT. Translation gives CSASDGGPSTDTQYF.

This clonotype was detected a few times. The CDR3 bases are TGTGCCAGCTCACCACAGGAAAATCAGCCCCAGCATTTT. The encoded protein is CASSPQENQPQHF. This rearrangement joins TRBV18 to TRBJ1-5, with D unclear. V was pared by 1 base and J by 4 bases, with 5 bases between. The germline V gene has CDR1 KGHSH and CDR2 LQKENI. This CDR3 is 13 amino acids long.

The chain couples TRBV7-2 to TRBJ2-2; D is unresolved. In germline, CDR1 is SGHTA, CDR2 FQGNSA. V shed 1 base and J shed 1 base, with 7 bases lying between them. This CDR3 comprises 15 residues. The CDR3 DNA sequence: TGTGCCAGCAGCTTAGGTATAGAGAACACCGGGGAGCTGTTTTTT. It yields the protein CASSLGIENTGELFF.

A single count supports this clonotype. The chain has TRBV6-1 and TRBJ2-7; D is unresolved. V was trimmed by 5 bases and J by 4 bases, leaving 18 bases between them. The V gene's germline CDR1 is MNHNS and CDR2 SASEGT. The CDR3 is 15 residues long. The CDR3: CASSTQSAGRYEQYV. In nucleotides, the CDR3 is TGTGCCAGCAGTACACAGTCTGCTGGGCGATACGAGCAGTACGTC.

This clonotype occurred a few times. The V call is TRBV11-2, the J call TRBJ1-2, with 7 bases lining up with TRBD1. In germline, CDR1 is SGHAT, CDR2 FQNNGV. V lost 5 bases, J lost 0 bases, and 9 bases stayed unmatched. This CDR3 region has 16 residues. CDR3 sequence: CASSLLQGTTNYGYTF. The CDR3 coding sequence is TGTGCCAGCAGCCTACTACAGGGGACCACTAACTATGGCTACACCTTC.

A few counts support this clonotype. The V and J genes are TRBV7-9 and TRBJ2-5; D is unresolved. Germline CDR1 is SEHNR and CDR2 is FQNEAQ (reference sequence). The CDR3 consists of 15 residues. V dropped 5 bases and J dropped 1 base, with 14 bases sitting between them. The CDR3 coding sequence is TGTGCCAGCAGCCTCGGGTTGGTGGGCCAAGAGACCCAGTACTTC. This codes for CASSLGLVGQETQYF.

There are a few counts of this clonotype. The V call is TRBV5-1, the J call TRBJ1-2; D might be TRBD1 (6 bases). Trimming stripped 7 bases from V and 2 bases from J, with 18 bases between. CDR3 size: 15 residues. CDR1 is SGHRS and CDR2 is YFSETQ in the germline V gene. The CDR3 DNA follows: TGCGCCAGCCGCCCGGAGCCGGGGGCGAACTATGGCTACACCTTC. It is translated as CASRPEPGANYGYTF.

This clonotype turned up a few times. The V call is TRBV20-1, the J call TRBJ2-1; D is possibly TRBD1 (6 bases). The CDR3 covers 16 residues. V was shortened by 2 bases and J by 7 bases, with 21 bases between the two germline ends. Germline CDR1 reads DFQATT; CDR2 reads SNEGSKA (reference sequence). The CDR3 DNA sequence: TGCAGTGCTAGAACCACCTACAGGGCTGGTAAGAATGAGCAGTTCTTC. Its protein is CSARTTYRAGKNEQFF.

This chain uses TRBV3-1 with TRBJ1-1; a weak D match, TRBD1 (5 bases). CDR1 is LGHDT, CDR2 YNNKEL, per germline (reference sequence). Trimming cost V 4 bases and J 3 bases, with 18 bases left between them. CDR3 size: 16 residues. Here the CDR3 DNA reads TGTGCCAGCAGCCCCCTCCTTCCACCGGGGGACACTGAAGCTTTCTTT. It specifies CASSPLLPPGDTEAFF.

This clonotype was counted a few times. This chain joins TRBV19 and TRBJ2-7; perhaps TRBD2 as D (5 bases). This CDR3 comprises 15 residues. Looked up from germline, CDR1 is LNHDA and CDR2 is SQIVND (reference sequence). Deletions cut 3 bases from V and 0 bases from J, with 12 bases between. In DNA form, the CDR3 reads TGTGCCAGTAGTATTAGTCGCGGGCCCTCCTACGAGCAGTACTTC. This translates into CASSISRGPSYEQYF.

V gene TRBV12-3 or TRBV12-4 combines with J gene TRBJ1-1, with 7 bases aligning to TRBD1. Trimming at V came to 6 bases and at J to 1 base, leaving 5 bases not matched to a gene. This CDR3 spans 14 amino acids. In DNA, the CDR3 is TGTGCCAGCAGACCGGACAGGACGAACACTGAAGCTTTCTTT. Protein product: CASRPDRTNTEAFF.

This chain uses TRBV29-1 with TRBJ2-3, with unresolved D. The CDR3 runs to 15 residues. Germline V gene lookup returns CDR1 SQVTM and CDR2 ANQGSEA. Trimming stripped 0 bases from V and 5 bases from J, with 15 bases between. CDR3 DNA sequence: TGCAGCGTTGAAGATCTTGGAGAACATGGAGATACGCAGTATTTT. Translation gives CSVEDLGEHGDTQYF.

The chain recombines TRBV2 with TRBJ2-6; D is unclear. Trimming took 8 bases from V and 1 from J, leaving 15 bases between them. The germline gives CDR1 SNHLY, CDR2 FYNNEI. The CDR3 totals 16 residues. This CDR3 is CASSRRVDSGANVLTF. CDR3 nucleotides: TGTGCCAGCTCAAGAAGGGTGGATTCTGGGGCCAACGTCCTGACTTTC.

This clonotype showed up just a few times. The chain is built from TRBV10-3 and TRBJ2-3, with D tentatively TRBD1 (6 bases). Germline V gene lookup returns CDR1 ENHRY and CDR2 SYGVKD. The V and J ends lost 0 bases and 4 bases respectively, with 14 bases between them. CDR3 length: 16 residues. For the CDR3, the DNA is TGTGCCATCAGTGAGTCGTACAGGGCAGGCGCAGATACGCAGTATTTT. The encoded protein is CAISESYRAGADTQYF.

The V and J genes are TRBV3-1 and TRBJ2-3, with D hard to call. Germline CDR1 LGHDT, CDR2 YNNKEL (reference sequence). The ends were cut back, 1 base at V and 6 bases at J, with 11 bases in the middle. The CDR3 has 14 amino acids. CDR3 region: CASSQVGSSDTQYF. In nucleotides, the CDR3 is TGTGCCAGCAGCCAAGTTGGATCATCCGATACGCAGTATTTT.

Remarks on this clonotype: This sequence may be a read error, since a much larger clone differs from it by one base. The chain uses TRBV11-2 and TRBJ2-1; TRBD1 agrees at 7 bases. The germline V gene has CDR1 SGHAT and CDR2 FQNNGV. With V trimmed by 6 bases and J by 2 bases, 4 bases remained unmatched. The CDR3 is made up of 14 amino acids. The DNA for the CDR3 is TGTGCCAGCAGACCGGGACAGCCCTACAATGAGCAGTTCTTC. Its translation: CASRPGQPYNEQFF.

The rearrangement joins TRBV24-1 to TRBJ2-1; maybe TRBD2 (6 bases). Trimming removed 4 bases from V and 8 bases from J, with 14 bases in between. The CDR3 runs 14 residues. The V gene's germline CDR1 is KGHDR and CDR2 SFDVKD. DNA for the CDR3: TGTGCCACCAGTGACCTACGACTAGGCTATGAGCAGTTCTTC. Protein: CATSDLRLGYEQFF.

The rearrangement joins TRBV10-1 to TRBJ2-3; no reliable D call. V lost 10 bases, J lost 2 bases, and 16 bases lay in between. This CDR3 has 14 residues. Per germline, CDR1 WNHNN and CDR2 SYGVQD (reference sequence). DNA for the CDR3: TGCGCCACCGGCTTTCGAGGACCCACAGATACGCAGTATTTT. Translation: CATGFRGPTDTQYF.

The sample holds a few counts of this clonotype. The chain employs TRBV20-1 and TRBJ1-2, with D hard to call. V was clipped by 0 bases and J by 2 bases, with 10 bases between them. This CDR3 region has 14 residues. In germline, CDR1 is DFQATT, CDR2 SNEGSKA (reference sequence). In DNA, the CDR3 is TGCAGTGCTAGAGATCCGACTTACAACTATGGCTACACCTTC. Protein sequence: CSARDPTYNYGYTF.

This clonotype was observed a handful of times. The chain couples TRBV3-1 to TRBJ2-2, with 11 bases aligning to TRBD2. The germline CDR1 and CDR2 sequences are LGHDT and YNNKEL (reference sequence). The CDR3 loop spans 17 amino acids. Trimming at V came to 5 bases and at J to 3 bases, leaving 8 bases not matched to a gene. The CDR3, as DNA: TGTGCCAGCAGCTTAACTGTAGCGGGAGGGGACACCGGGGAGCTGTTTTTT. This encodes CASSLTVAGGDTGELFF.

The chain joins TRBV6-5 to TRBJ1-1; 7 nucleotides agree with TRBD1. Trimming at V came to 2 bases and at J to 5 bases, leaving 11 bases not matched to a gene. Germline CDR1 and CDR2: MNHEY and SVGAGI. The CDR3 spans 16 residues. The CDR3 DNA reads TGTGCCAGCAGTTACCGCTACTTACAGGGGAGGACTGAAGCTTTCTTT. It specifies CASSYRYLQGRTEAFF.

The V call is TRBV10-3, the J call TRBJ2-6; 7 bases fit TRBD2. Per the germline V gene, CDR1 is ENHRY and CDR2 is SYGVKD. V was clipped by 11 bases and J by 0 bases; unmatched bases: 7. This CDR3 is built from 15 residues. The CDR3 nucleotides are TGTGCCTGCGGGGGATTGAGCTCTGGGGCCAACGTCCTGACTTTC. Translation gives CACGGLSSGANVLTF.

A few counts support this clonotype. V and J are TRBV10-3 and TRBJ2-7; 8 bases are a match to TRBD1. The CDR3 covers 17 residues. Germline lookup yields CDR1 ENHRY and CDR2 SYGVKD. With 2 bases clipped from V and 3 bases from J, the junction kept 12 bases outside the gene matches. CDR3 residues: CAISEMGTGTGDYEQYF. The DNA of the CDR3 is TGTGCCATCAGTGAGATGGGGACCGGGACAGGCGACTACGAGCAGTACTTC.

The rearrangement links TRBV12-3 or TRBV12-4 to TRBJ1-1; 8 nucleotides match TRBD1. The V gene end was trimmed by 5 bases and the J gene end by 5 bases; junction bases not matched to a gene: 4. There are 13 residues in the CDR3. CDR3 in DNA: TGTGCCAGCAGTCAGGGGGCTTGGACTGAAGCTTTCTTT. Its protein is CASSQGAWTEAFF.

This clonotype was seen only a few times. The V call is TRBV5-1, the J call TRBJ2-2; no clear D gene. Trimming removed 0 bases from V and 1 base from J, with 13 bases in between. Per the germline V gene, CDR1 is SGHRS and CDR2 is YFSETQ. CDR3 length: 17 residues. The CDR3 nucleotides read TGCGCCAGCAGCTTGGTAGGGAACCTGAAGAACACCGGGGAGCTGTTTTTT. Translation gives CASSLVGNLKNTGELFF.

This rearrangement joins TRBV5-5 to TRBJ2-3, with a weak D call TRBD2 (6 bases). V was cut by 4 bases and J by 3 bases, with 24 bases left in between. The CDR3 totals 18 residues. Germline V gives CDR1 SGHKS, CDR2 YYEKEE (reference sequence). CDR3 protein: CASSPQVEGWGVTDTQYF. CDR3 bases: TGTGCCAGCAGCCCGCAAGTGGAGGGTTGGGGAGTGACAGATACGCAGTATTTT. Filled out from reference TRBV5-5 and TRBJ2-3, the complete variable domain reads DAGVTQSPTHLIKTRGQQVTLRCSPISGHKSVSWYQQVLGQGPQFIFQYYEKEERGRGNFPDRFSARQFPNYSSELNVNALLLGDSALYLCASSPQVEGWGVTDTQYFGPGTRLTVL.

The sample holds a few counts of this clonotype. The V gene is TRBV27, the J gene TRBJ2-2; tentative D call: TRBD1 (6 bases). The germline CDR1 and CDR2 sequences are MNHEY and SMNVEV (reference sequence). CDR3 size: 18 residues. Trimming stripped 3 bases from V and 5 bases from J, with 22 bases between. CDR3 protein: CASSLRGPGTYGTGELFF. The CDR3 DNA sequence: TGTGCCAGCAGTTTGAGAGGTCCCGGGACATACGGGACCGGGGAGCTGTTTTTT.

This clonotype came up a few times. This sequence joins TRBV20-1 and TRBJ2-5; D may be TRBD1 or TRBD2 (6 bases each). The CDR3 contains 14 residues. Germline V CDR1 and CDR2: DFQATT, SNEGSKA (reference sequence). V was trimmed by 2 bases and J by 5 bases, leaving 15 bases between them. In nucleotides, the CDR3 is TGCAGTGCTAGATGGTCGGGGGCCGGTGAGACCCAGTACTTC. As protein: CSARWSGAGETQYF.